A single sample gave rise to the 30 T cell receptor beta chains below, sequenced in a study of blood T cell repertoires in COVID-19. Sequencing used immunoSEQ multiplex PCR; TCRdb keeps in-frame clones, though not all of them. This sample carries about 240,000 clones, more than 75% of them seen once, and the ten largest clones take roughly 3.1%. The sample consisted of PBMCs or T cells enriched from blood (not recorded which). These receptors were taken from a woman between 35 and 50 years old with acute COVID-19.

The V call is TRBV5-8, the J call TRBJ1-4, with a possible D match to TRBD1 (6 bases). Per germline, CDR1 SGHTS and CDR2 YDEGEE. CDR3 length: 11 amino acids. Trimming took 3 bases from V and 11 from J, leaving 8 bases between them. CDR3 sequence reads: CASSWQGKLFF. The CDR3 DNA reads as TGTGCCAGCAGCTGGCAGGGGAAACTGTTTTTT. The full variable domain, in which reference TRBV5-8 and TRBJ1-4 provide the parts outside the CDR3, is EAGVTQSPTHLIKTRGQQATLRCSPISGHTSVYWYQQALGLGLQFLLWYDEGEERNRGNFPPRFSGRQFPNYSSELNVNALELEDSALYLCASSWQGKLFFGSGTQLSVL.

This clone was found once. The V call is TRBV27, the J call TRBJ2-1, with a tentative D call TRBD2 (7 bases). Germline CDR1 MNHEY, CDR2 SMNVEV (reference sequence). The CDR3 consists of 15 residues. V lost 2 bases, J lost 0 bases, and 8 bases lay in between. The CDR3 DNA follows: TGTGCCAGCAGTTTAGCGGGGGCCTCCTACAATGAGCAGTTCTTC. Amino acid sequence: CASSLAGASYNEQFF.

The chain recombines TRBV6-5 with TRBJ1-3, with a tentative D call TRBD1 (6 bases). Germline values: CDR1 MNHEY, CDR2 SVGAGI. The CDR3 loop spans 15 amino acids. The V gene lost 6 bases and the J gene lost 0 bases, with 12 bases spanning the gap. This CDR3 is CASSHTGRSGNTIYF. As DNA, the CDR3 is TGTGCCAGCAGCCACACAGGGCGCTCTGGAAACACCATATATTTT.

The CDR3 bases are TGTGCCAGCAGTACAGGGGCATCCTCTGGAAACACCATATATTTT. Its protein product is CASSTGASSGNTIYF. The gene calls are TRBV2 and TRBJ1-3; 7 bases fit TRBD1. V gave up 5 bases and J gave up 0 bases; unmatched junction bases: 4. The CDR3 is made up of 15 amino acids. CDR1 and CDR2 from the germline V gene are SNHLY and FYNNEI.

V gene TRBV27 combines with J gene TRBJ1-2, with 11 bases fitting TRBD1. The CDR3 runs 14 residues. J was trimmed by 3 bases and V by 6 bases; bases with no gene match: 3. Germline CDR1 is MNHEY and CDR2 is SMNVEV (reference sequence). CDR3 DNA: TGTGCCAGCAGAAGGACAGGGGGCGACTATGGCTACACCTTC. Translation gives CASRRTGGDYGYTF.

The chain recombines TRBV7-3 with TRBJ2-2; TRBD2 aligns across 10 bases. There are 19 residues in the CDR3. The trim removed 5 bases at V and 4 bases at J, leaving 16 bases unmatched. From germline, CDR1 is SGHTA and CDR2 FQGTGA. For the CDR3, the DNA is TGTGCCAGCAGCCCTCGGGGGCTAGCGGGAGCCGGGGGCACCGGGGAGCTGTTTTTT. It translates to CASSPRGLAGAGGTGELFF.

This clone has a count of ten or more. The chain carries TRBV27 and TRBJ2-1, with 13 bases lining up with TRBD2. After removal of 5 bases from V and 8 bases from J, the junction contained 6 bases not matched to a gene. This CDR3 comprises 15 residues. Germline CDR1 is MNHEY and CDR2 is SMNVEV (reference sequence). The CDR3 is CASSQGLAGVDEQFF. The CDR3 nucleotides read TGTGCCAGCAGTCAAGGACTAGCGGGAGTTGATGAGCAGTTCTTC.

CDR3 region: CASSTHRGPSPLHF. The CDR3 DNA follows: TGTGCCAGCAGTACACACAGGGGGCCCTCACCCCTCCACTTT. J is TRBJ1-6 and V is TRBV6-5, with 9 bases fitting TRBD1. V lost 5 bases, J lost 10 bases, and 6 bases stayed unmatched. The CDR3 is 14 amino acids. Germline V lookup: CDR1 MNHEY, CDR2 SVGAGI.

The V and J genes are TRBV9 and TRBJ2-2, with 8 bases aligning to TRBD2. With V trimmed by 3 bases and J by 1 base, 2 bases remained unmatched. There are 15 residues in the CDR3. The germline CDR1 and CDR2 sequences are SGDLS and YYNGEE. CDR3 protein: CASSERERNTGELFF. The CDR3 nucleotides read TGTGCCAGCAGCGAGCGGGAGAGGAACACCGGGGAGCTGTTTTTT.

V usage is TRBV2 and J usage is TRBJ1-1, with D hard to call. Germline V lookup: CDR1 SNHLY, CDR2 FYNNEI. This CDR3 is built from 14 residues. With 1 base removed from V and 3 bases from J, the gap between germline ends came to 9 bases. CDR3 nucleotide sequence: TGTGCCAGCAGTGAAGTTAGGAGGGACACTGAAGCTTTCTTT. Translated: CASSEVRRDTEAFF.

CDR3 nucleotides: TGTGCCACCAGCAGAGGGGACACCGGCTCTGGGGCCAACGTCCTGACTTTC. Residues: CATSRGDTGSGANVLTF. The rearrangement links TRBV15 to TRBJ2-6; possibly TRBD1 for D (6 bases). The germline V and J ends were trimmed by 1 base and 0 bases, with 10 bases remaining between them. Germline V gene sequence: CDR1 LNHNV, CDR2 YYDKDF (reference sequence). This CDR3 is built from 17 residues. Based on the CDR3 plus reference TRBV15 and TRBJ2-6, the full variable domain is DAMVIQNPRYQVTQFGKPVTLSCSQTLNHNVMYWYQQKSSQAPKLLFHYYDKDFNNEADTPDNFQSRRPNTSFCFLDIRSPGLGDTAMYLCATSRGDTGSGANVLTFGAGSRLTVL.

The chain recombines TRBV5-4 with TRBJ2-1; 7 bases fit TRBD1. The germline V gene has CDR1 SGHNT and CDR2 YYREEE (reference sequence). The CDR3 spans 13 residues. J was trimmed by 4 bases and V by 5 bases; bases with no gene match: 3. CDR3 coding DNA: TGTGCCAGCAGTTACAGGGGTTACAATGAGCAGTTCTTC. Its translation: CASSYRGYNEQFF.

This rearrangement joins TRBV4-1 to TRBJ1-1; 7 bases agree with TRBD1. The CDR3 is 17 residues long. From germline, CDR1 is MGHRA and CDR2 YSYEKL. Unmatched junction bases numbered 13, after V lost 2 bases and J lost 4 bases. The DNA of the CDR3 is TGCGCCAGCAGCCAACCCCGACAGGGTATCAGGGCCACTGAAGCTTTCTTT. Protein product: CASSQPRQGIRATEAFF.

The chain links TRBV5-1 to TRBJ2-2; D is undetermined. There are 16 residues in the CDR3. Germline V CDR1 and CDR2: SGHRS, YFSETQ. Trimming stripped 0 bases from V and 1 base from J, with 10 bases between. The CDR3 region has the DNA TGCGCCAGCAGCTTGGTACAGATAGGGAACACCGGGGAGCTGTTTTTT. Protein product: CASSLVQIGNTGELFF.

This chain links TRBV3-1 (or the pseudogene TRBV3-2) with TRBJ2-1; a possible D gene is TRBD2 (5 bases). The CDR3 is 16 amino acids. Germline V gene sequence: CDR1 LGHDT, CDR2 YNNKEL (reference sequence). V was pared by 0 bases and J by 1 base, with 10 bases between. In DNA form, the CDR3 reads TGTGCCAGCAGCCAAGAGCGGGTGATATCCTACAATGAGCAGTTCTTC. This codes for CASSQERVISYNEQFF.

This rearrangement joins TRBV18 to TRBJ2-7, with 8 bases fitting TRBD2. The V gene end was trimmed by 6 bases and the J gene end by 4 bases; junction bases not matched to a gene: 8. The CDR3 is 14 residues long. Per the germline V gene, CDR1 is KGHSH and CDR2 is LQKENI. The CDR3 here is CASSPGAGEYEQYF. The CDR3 bases are TGTGCCAGCTCCCCGGGAGCGGGAGAGTACGAGCAGTACTTC.

The V call is TRBV11-3, the J call TRBJ1-4; D possibly corresponds to TRBD1 (6 bases). Trimming shortened V by 5 bases and J by 7 bases, and 11 bases separated the two germline ends. Looked up from germline, CDR1 is SGHNT and CDR2 is YENEEA. The CDR3 is 13 residues long. The DNA of the CDR3 is TGTGCCAGCAGCATAACAGGGCCTGAAAAACTGTTTTTT. Its translation is CASSITGPEKLFF.

The chain links TRBV20-1 to TRBJ2-7; 7 nucleotides agree with TRBD1. This CDR3 is 14 amino acids long. Losses at the gene ends were 3 bases for V and 6 bases for J; bases not matched to a gene: 11. The germline gives CDR1 DFQATT, CDR2 SNEGSKA (reference sequence). Written as DNA, the CDR3 is TGCAGTGCTAGTGTGACAGGGATGTCAAGCGAGCAGTACTTC. Its protein product is CSASVTGMSSEQYF.

The chain combines TRBV6-5 with TRBJ2-7, with 7 positions matching TRBD1. Germline V lookup: CDR1 MNHEY, CDR2 SVGAGI. The CDR3 sequence is 14 residues long. J was trimmed by 4 bases and V by 2 bases; bases with no gene match: 5. CDR3 sequence: CASSYGWTGYEQYF. The CDR3, as DNA: TGTGCCAGCAGTTACGGGTGGACAGGTTACGAGCAGTACTTC.

The V and J genes are TRBV3-1 (or the pseudogene TRBV3-2) and TRBJ2-7, with TRBD2 matching 12 bases. Germline loops: CDR1 LGHDT, CDR2 YNNKEL (reference sequence). The CDR3 is 16 amino acids. Trimming took 3 bases from V and 2 from J; bases not matched to a gene: 5. The CDR3 loop reads CASSQRTSGTTYEQYF. Here the CDR3 DNA reads TGTGCCAGCAGCCAGAGGACTAGCGGGACGACCTACGAGCAGTACTTC.

J is TRBJ2-7 and V is TRBV27; possible D gene TRBD2, 6 bases. The CDR3 spans 14 residues. Trimming removed 3 bases from V and 2 bases from J, with 11 bases in between. Germline assignment: CDR1 MNHEY and CDR2 SMNVEV (reference sequence). CDR3 sequence reads: CASSFASEPYEQYF. The CDR3, as DNA: TGTGCCAGCAGTTTCGCTAGCGAGCCCTACGAGCAGTACTTC.

This clone was recorded once. This sequence joins TRBV7-2 and TRBJ2-1; a possible D gene is TRBD2 (5 bases). The CDR3 consists of 16 residues. Germline CDR1 and CDR2: SGHTA and FQGNSA. V was pared by 1 base and J by 3 bases, with 13 bases between. DNA of the CDR3: TGTGCCAGCAGCTTAGGTGGGAGCCCTTTCTACAATGAGCAGTTCTTC. Its protein is CASSLGGSPFYNEQFF.

This clone was observed a handful of times. In DNA, the CDR3 is TGTGCCAGCAGCCAGGGGGGGGGACAAAGGAACACTGAAGCTTTCTTT. Protein: CASSQGGGQRNTEAFF. The rearrangement uses TRBV4-2 and TRBJ1-1; D perhaps matches TRBD1 (6 bases). Deletions cut 3 bases from V and 1 base from J, with 15 bases between. The CDR3 runs 16 residues. Germline assignment: CDR1 LGHNA and CDR2 YNFKEQ.

This clone was observed a handful of times. The V and J genes are TRBV7-3 and TRBJ2-1; 9 nucleotides match TRBD2. The V segment lost 5 bases and the J segment 7 bases; nucleotides outside the gene matches: 12. Per the germline V gene, CDR1 is SGHTA and CDR2 is FQGTGA. The CDR3 length is 16 residues. CDR3 loop: CASSPVAGVGLNEQFF. DNA for the CDR3: TGTGCCAGCAGCCCAGTAGCGGGAGTGGGTCTGAATGAGCAGTTCTTC.

This chain joins TRBV13 and TRBJ2-1; TRBD2 matches 7 bases. The germline CDR1 and CDR2 sequences are PRHDT and FYEKMQ (reference sequence). V trimming: 5 bases; J trimming: 7 bases; junction bases outside the gene matches: 5. The CDR3 is 13 residues long. The CDR3: CASSIRAGNEQFF. For the CDR3, the DNA is TGTGCCAGCAGCATTAGAGCGGGGAATGAGCAGTTCTTC.

The chain joins TRBV25-1 to TRBJ2-7, with D perhaps matching TRBD1 (5 bases). The CDR3 is 15 amino acids. Trimming left V 6 bases short and J 3 bases short, with 18 bases between. Germline-derived CDR1 and CDR2 are MGHDK and SYGVNS. CDR3 coding DNA: TGTGCCAGCAGCCTAACCCAGGGAACAGGCTACGAGCAGTACTTC. This gives the protein CASSLTQGTGYEQYF.

This rearrangement joins TRBV7-9 to TRBJ2-5; D is undetermined. In germline, CDR1 is SEHNR, CDR2 FQNEAQ (reference sequence). Deletions cut 1 base from V and 2 bases from J, with 5 bases between. The CDR3 has 13 amino acids. The DNA of the CDR3 is TGTGCCAGCAGCTTAGTCTTACAAGAGACCCAGTACTTC. This sequence encodes CASSLVLQETQYF. The full variable domain, its missing parts supplied by reference TRBV7-9 and TRBJ2-5, is DTGVSQNPRHKITKRGQNVTFRCDPISEHNRLYWYRQTLGQGPEFLTYFQNEAQLEKSRLLSDRFSAERPKGSFSTLEIQRTEQGDSAMYLCASSLVLQETQYFGPGTRLLVL.

This clone was seen only a few times. The gene calls are TRBV10-2 and TRBJ1-5; 7 bases are a match to TRBD1. The germline CDR1 and CDR2 sequences are WSHSY and SAAADI. The CDR3 has 16 residues. The trim removed 6 bases at V and 0 bases at J, leaving 8 bases unmatched. CDR3 in amino acids: CASSAGTAISNQPQHF. CDR3 coding DNA: TGCGCCAGCAGCGCAGGGACAGCCATTAGCAATCAGCCCCAGCATTTT.

V gene TRBV30 combines with J gene TRBJ1-1, with D possibly TRBD1 on 6 matching bases. Germline CDR1 reads GTSNPN; CDR2 reads SVGIG (reference sequence). V lost 5 bases to trimming and J lost 5 bases, with 15 bases between them. The CDR3 contains 13 residues. The CDR3 loop is CAWGTGTVTEAFF. CDR3 DNA sequence: TGTGCCTGGGGTACAGGGACGGTGACTGAAGCTTTCTTT. The whole variable domain, remainder taken from reference TRBV30 and TRBJ1-1, is SQTIHQWPATLVQPVGSPLSLECTVEGTSNPNLYWYRQAAGRGLQLLFYSVGIGQISSEVPQNLSASRPQDRQFILSSKKLLLSDSGFYLCAWGTGTVTEAFFGQGTRLTVV.

Turning to this clone: At one of its ends the junction is not consistent with the germline gene, which may arise from a read error. V is TRBV7-7 and J is TRBJ2-1, with 11 bases that match TRBD2. CDR1 and CDR2 from the germline V gene are SSHAT and FNYEAQ (reference sequence). The CDR3 is 16 residues long. The CDR3 here is CASSPLSGRANHEQFF. CDR3 DNA: TGTGCTAGCAGCCCACTTAGCGGGAGGGCCAACCATGAGCAGTTCTTC.